What follows are 16 T cell receptor beta chains derived from one specimen sequenced in a study of graft-versus-host responses after intestinal transplantation. TCRdb's table, derived via immunoSEQ multiplex PCR, lists solely in-frame clones and lacks some. The data contain 80,000 to 95,000 clones, 90% to 95% of them singletons. Their antigens are not known. The material was unstimulated CD8+ T cells sorted from spleen or lymph node cells, obtained before intestinal transplant. The source of these receptors is a human donor who received an intestinal transplant.

The chain couples TRBV5-1 to TRBJ1-6, with TRBD1 identical over 7 bases. The germline V gene has CDR1 SGHRS and CDR2 YFSETQ. The V gene end was trimmed by 5 bases and the J gene end by 5 bases; junction bases not matched to a gene: 7. This CDR3 is built from 15 residues. The CDR3 reads CASRLRGPDNSPLHF. The CDR3 DNA sequence: TGCGCCAGCAGGTTGAGGGGGCCGGATAATTCACCCCTCCACTTT.

The chain combines TRBV27 with TRBJ1-6; 9 bases align to TRBD1. This CDR3 contains 19 residues. The trim removed 2 bases at V and 3 bases at J, leaving 11 bases unmatched. Germline V gene sequence: CDR1 MNHEY, CDR2 SMNVEV (reference sequence). DNA for the CDR3: TGTGCCAGCAGTTTAACGGGACAGGGAACTATCAACTATAATTCACCCCTCCACTTT. Amino acids: CASSLTGQGTINYNSPLHF.

The rearrangement joins TRBV7-6 to TRBJ2-7, with TRBD2 matching 9 bases. The CDR3 has 14 amino acids. CDR1 and CDR2 (germline): SGHVS, FNYEAQ. With 0 bases clipped from V and 6 bases from J, the junction kept 3 bases outside the gene matches. As DNA, the CDR3 is TGTGCCAGCAGCTTAGCGGGACTAGCTTCCGAGCAGTACTTC. Amino acids: CASSLAGLASEQYF.

V gene TRBV5-4 combines with J gene TRBJ1-1, with 8 bases fitting TRBD1. Trimming at V came to 4 bases and at J to 3 bases, leaving 5 bases not matched to a gene. Germline V lookup: CDR1 SGHNT, CDR2 YYREEE (reference sequence). The CDR3 covers 14 residues. The CDR3 bases are TGTGCCAGCAGCATACAGGGGGGTTACACTGAAGCTTTCTTT. It is translated as CASSIQGGYTEAFF.

In nucleotides, the CDR3 is TGTGCCAGCAGTTACTCGGCAGGGGGCTCCTACAATGAGCAGTTCTTC. It translates to CASSYSAGGSYNEQFF. The V and J genes are TRBV6-5 and TRBJ2-1, with TRBD1 identical over 7 bases. The CDR3 runs 16 residues. V shed 0 bases, J shed 0 bases, and the junction held 2 bases outside the gene matches. Germline CDR1 is MNHEY and CDR2 is SVGAGI.

In this sample, this clone turned up once. The chain is built from TRBV27 and TRBJ2-1, with a tentative D call TRBD2 (5 bases). The CDR3 has 11 amino acids. The germline V gene has CDR1 MNHEY and CDR2 SMNVEV (reference sequence). Trimming removed 7 bases at V and 6 bases at J, with 7 bases between. In DNA, the CDR3 is TGTGCCAGCAAGAGGGCCAATGAGCAGTTCTTC. This encodes CASKRANEQFF.

The chain links TRBV11-2 to TRBJ2-7, with D hard to call. V was trimmed by 5 bases and J by 1 base, leaving 15 bases between them. The CDR3 extends over 15 amino acids. Looked up from germline, CDR1 is SGHAT and CDR2 is FQNNGV. In DNA form, the CDR3 reads TGTGCCAGCAGCCCGGTAGTATCCTTATCCTACGAGCAGTACTTC. Its protein is CASSPVVSLSYEQYF. Complete variable domain (other parts from reference TRBV11-2 and TRBJ2-7): EAGVAQSPRYKIIEKRQSVAFWCNPISGHATLYWYQQILGQGPKLLIQFQNNGVVDDSQLPKDRFSAERLKGVDSTLKIQPAKLEDSAVYLCASSPVVSLSYEQYFGPGTRLTVT.

The gene calls are TRBV6-5 and TRBJ2-7; 9 bases are shared with TRBD2. In germline, CDR1 is MNHEY, CDR2 SVGAGI. Unmatched junction bases numbered 3, after V lost 0 bases and J lost 3 bases. This CDR3 is built from 15 residues. The CDR3 DNA sequence: TGTGCCAGCAGTTACTCGCTAGCGGGGAACTACGAGCAGTACTTC. This gives the protein CASSYSLAGNYEQYF.

The J gene is TRBJ1-2, the V gene TRBV10-2, with 12 bases aligning to TRBD1. After removal of 0 bases from V and 8 bases from J, the junction contained 1 base not matched to a gene. CDR1 is WSHSY and CDR2 is SAAADI in the germline V gene. This CDR3 has 14 amino acids. The CDR3 region has the DNA TGCGCCAGCAGTGAGTCCGGGACAGGGGGCGGCTACACCTTC. This codes for CASSESGTGGGYTF.

The rearrangement links TRBV11-2 to TRBJ2-7; 8 bases align to TRBD1. Germline CDR1 and CDR2: SGHAT and FQNNGV. The junction had 2 bases not matched to a gene; V was cut back by 4 bases and J by 0 bases. CDR3 length: 14 amino acids. Written as DNA, the CDR3 is TGTGCCAGCAGCTCCGGGACAGGCTCCTACGAGCAGTACTTC. It specifies CASSSGTGSYEQYF.

The V call is TRBV12-5, the J call TRBJ1-5; tentative D call: TRBD1 (5 bases). In germline, CDR1 is LGHNT, CDR2 FRNRAP. CDR3 length equals 14 residues. The germline V and J ends were trimmed by 4 bases and 0 bases, with 7 bases remaining between them. CDR3 bases: TGTGCTAGTGGTTCAGGGTCTAGCAATCAGCCCCAGCATTTT. Protein product: CASGSGSSNQPQHF.

This chain connects TRBV4-1 to TRBJ2-7, with D possibly matching TRBD1 (7 bases). Trimming pared 5 bases from V and 6 bases from J, leaving 17 bases between. The CDR3 consists of 14 residues. The V gene's germline CDR1 is MGHRA and CDR2 YSYEKL. CDR3 nucleotides: TGCGCCAGCAGCTTGACCCGACAGGGACTCGAGCAGTACTTC. This encodes CASSLTRQGLEQYF.

The gene calls are TRBV15 and TRBJ2-7; 14 nucleotides line up with TRBD2. V shed 5 bases, J shed 2 bases, and the junction held 5 bases outside the gene matches. The CDR3 has 16 residues. Germline V gene data show CDR1 as LNHNV and CDR2 as YYDKDF (reference sequence). For the CDR3, the DNA is TGTGCCACCAGCCGACTAGCGGGGGGGTCCGCCTACGAGCAGTACTTC. Its translation is CATSRLAGGSAYEQYF.

The chain uses TRBV18 and TRBJ1-4; no clear D. This CDR3 is built from 13 residues. The germline gives CDR1 KGHSH, CDR2 LQKENI. V dropped 3 bases and J dropped 6 bases, with 8 bases sitting between them. CDR3 nucleotides: TGTGCCAGCTCACCGGAGGCTTATGAAAAACTGTTTTTT. This encodes CASSPEAYEKLFF.

This chain uses TRBV5-6 with TRBJ2-3; D gene ambiguous. Trimming took off 0 bases at V and 5 bases at J, with 4 bases between the two ends. The CDR3 contains 12 residues. Germline V gives CDR1 SGHDT, CDR2 YYEEEE. The CDR3 protein is CASSLVRDTQYF. CDR3 nucleotides: TGTGCCAGCAGCTTGGTGAGAGATACGCAGTATTTT. Together with reference TRBV5-6 and TRBJ2-3, the CDR3 gives the full variable domain: DAGVTQSPTHLIKTRGQQVTLRCSPKSGHDTVSWYQQALGQGPQFIFQYYEEEERQRGNFPDRFSGHQFPNYSSELNVNALLLGDSALYLCASSLVRDTQYFGPGTRLTVL.

J is TRBJ1-1 and V is TRBV4-1, with D unresolved. The ends were cut back, 2 bases at V and 3 bases at J, with 7 bases in the middle. The germline V gene has CDR1 MGHRA and CDR2 YSYEKL. There are 13 residues in the CDR3. CDR3 nucleotides: TGCGCCAGCAGCCAAAGAGGGTACACTGAAGCTTTCTTT. It yields the protein CASSQRGYTEAFF.